The text below deals with one TCR beta chain. Its specificity is unknown. This entry is derived from a study of cytomegalovirus exposure and HLA in healthy donors. Study-wide context: Researchers found that less than 90% of 350 to 500 genotyped donors fell within the Caucasian-associated ancestry cluster.

The PCR was carried out with 60 Vbeta primers and 13 Jbeta primers. The table came from immunoSEQ multiplex PCR; TCRdb's copy has only in-frame clones and leaves some out. The sample includes 95,000 to 150,000 clones, roughly 80% of them seen just once. Study findings and constraints: A later analysis revealed that TCR association rates differed between HLA loci, peaking at DRB1 and bottoming out at HLA-C. Association with HLA alleles at 0.05 false discovery rate was found for around 15,000 TCR beta sequences in a later analysis. One variant, a missense change in DCLRE1C, was linked in a later analysis to TCR beta V- and J-gene trimming.

The TCR was taken from a female donor in good health and CMV-seropositive. The source material was PBMCs.

The CDR3 loop is CASTAGQGGMNTEAFF. In DNA form, the CDR3 reads TGTGCCAGCACGGCTGGACAGGGCGGCATGAACACTGAAGCTTTCTTT. This chain joins TRBV2 and TRBJ1-1; 8 bases match TRBD1. Unmatched junction bases numbered 10, after V lost 7 bases and J lost 0 bases. Germline CDR1 SNHLY, CDR2 FYNNEI. The CDR3 sequence is 16 residues long.